The clone carrying this T cell receptor (beta chain) was seen only a few times. Its antigen is currently unknown. The data originate from a study of cytomegalovirus exposure and HLA in healthy donors. Findings and limits, study-wide: In a later analysis, productive TCRs from donors in an Asian-associated ancestry cluster reportedly carried fewer N-insertions than the cohort mean. A prior analysis recorded that most TCR beta V segments were productive about 90% or about 30% of the time.

Germline values: CDR1 SNHLY, CDR2 FYNNEI. Trimming shortened V by 3 bases and J by 4 bases, and 9 bases separated the two germline ends. The CDR3 consists of 13 residues. Primers: 60 Vbeta forward and 13 Jbeta reverse. Only in-frame clones appear in the TCRdb table, and some are missing; sequencing was by immunoSEQ multiplex PCR. Of 170,000 or so clones in the sample, approximately 78% are singletons; the top ten hold around 13%. The receptor was isolated from a woman aged 45-59 years in good health and CMV-seropositive. The chain uses TRBV2 and TRBJ1-1; no firm D call. Material: PBMCs. The CDR3 nucleotides read TGTGCCAGCAGTGAGAGGCGAAGCACTGAAGCTTTCTTT. Amino acid sequence: CASSERRSTEAFF.